This TCR beta chain was captured by sequencing in a study of blood T cell repertoires in COVID-19. Authors' analysis steps: Nucleated cell counts were estimated from reference gene primer amplification. The protocol was immunoSEQ multiplex PCR, while the TCRdb copy is restricted to in-frame clones and leaves out a portion. That table furnishes V, J and clone size, whereas the DNA furnished D and trimming. The sample shows about 72,000 clones, 82% of them seen only once. Germline V gene lookup returns CDR1 MNHNS and CDR2 SASEGT. V was trimmed by 1 base and J by 6 bases, leaving 7 bases between them. The CDR3 spans 12 residues.

The TCR comes from a human donor in a cohort sampled during active COVID-19. The source material was peripheral blood. The V call is TRBV6-1, the J call TRBJ2-7; D is perhaps TRBD2 (6 bases). CDR3 region: CASSEGGVEQYF. The CDR3 nucleotides read TGTGCCAGCAGTGAAGGGGGGGTCGAGCAGTACTTC.